These 18 T cell receptor beta chains were all obtained from the same sample, sequenced in a study of metastatic and nonmetastatic thyroid tumors. Thyroid surgery took place with no prior treatment in any patient. TCRdb ran MiXCR on the PCR reads. The repertoire holds under 15,000 clones, around a quarter seen once, with roughly 18% in the top ten. The sample was tumor tissue. The receptors were gathered from a female donor with papillary thyroid cancer or a benign thyroid nodule (not recorded which). Some clones in this sample may be carry-over from other donors' samples.

The chain links TRBV20-1 to TRBJ2-7, with a tentative D call TRBD2 (6 bases). Trimming took off 2 bases at V and 7 bases at J, with 12 bases between the two ends. The CDR3 contains 12 residues. Per the germline V gene, CDR1 is DFQATT and CDR2 is SNEGSKA (reference sequence). The CDR3 spells CSARLGGLEQYF. The CDR3 DNA sequence: TGCAGTGCTAGATTGGGGGGTTTGGAGCAGTACTTC.

In this sample, this clone is medium-sized. V is TRBV6-1 and J is TRBJ2-7; D is undetermined. The length of the CDR3 is 14 residues. The germline gives CDR1 MNHNS, CDR2 SASEGT. With 0 bases removed from V and 2 bases from J, the gap between germline ends came to 8 bases. CDR3 nucleotides: TGTGCCAGCAGTGAAGCTTGGCAGACCTACGAGCAGTACTTC. It yields the protein CASSEAWQTYEQYF.

This clone was seen more than once but under ten times. The chain has TRBV27 and TRBJ1-1; D ambiguous. CDR1 and CDR2 (germline): MNHEY, SMNVEV (reference sequence). The V and J ends lost 0 bases and 7 bases respectively, with 9 bases between them. The CDR3 loop spans 13 amino acids. The CDR3 DNA follows: TGTGCCAGCAGTTTATCTAGAGGTATTGAAGCTTTCTTT. Its protein is CASSLSRGIEAFF.

The chain is built from TRBV5-1 and TRBJ2-1, with 13 bases aligning to TRBD2. The CDR3 is made up of 15 amino acids. After removal of 1 base from V and 6 bases from J, the junction contained 1 base not matched to a gene. CDR1 and CDR2 (germline): SGHRS, YFSETQ. The CDR3 reads CASSLWTSGSNEQFF. CDR3 nucleotide sequence: TGCGCCAGCAGCTTGTGGACTAGCGGGAGCAATGAGCAGTTCTTC.

The chain recombines TRBV5-1 with TRBJ1-6; D gene uncertain. CDR3 length equals 16 residues. V was clipped by 0 bases and J by 5 bases, with 12 bases between them. CDR1 and CDR2 from the germline V gene are SGHRS and YFSETQ. CDR3 nucleotide sequence: TGCGCCAGCAGCTTGGAGATTGTCGGAAATAATTCACCCCTCCACTTT. It translates to CASSLEIVGNNSPLHF.

V usage is TRBV19 and J usage is TRBJ2-7, with 7 bases fitting TRBD1. J lost 0 bases, V lost 6 bases, and 8 bases had no gene match. The CDR3 has 15 residues. The germline V gene encodes CDR1 LNHDA and CDR2 SQIVND (reference sequence). In nucleotides, the CDR3 is TGTGCCAGTAGCTACTCCGGGACAGCCTCCTACGAGCAGTACTTC. Translating it yields CASSYSGTASYEQYF.

This clone has a count of ten or more. One base away lies a much larger clone, so this may be a sequencing read error. This chain uses TRBV5-1 with TRBJ2-7; D tentatively fits TRBD1 or TRBD2 (5 bases each). This CDR3 region has 15 residues. Germline CDR1 is SGHRS and CDR2 is YFSETQ. Deletions cut 3 bases from V and 2 bases from J, with 15 bases between. The CDR3 spells CASSSGHTGTYEQYF. The CDR3 bases are TGCGCCAGCAGCTCGGGGCATACGGGAACCTACGAGCAGTACTTC.

This clone was seen many times. The chain is built from TRBV20-1 and TRBJ2-7; 9 positions agree with TRBD2. The germline V gene encodes CDR1 DFQATT and CDR2 SNEGSKA (reference sequence). The CDR3 consists of 17 residues. J lost 2 bases, V lost 4 bases, and 15 bases had no gene match. The CDR3 sequence: CSATSAGLAGTAYEQYF. As DNA, the CDR3 is TGCAGTGCTACTTCTGCCGGGCTAGCGGGGACCGCCTACGAGCAGTACTTC.

This clone was observed many times. V is TRBV7-8 and J is TRBJ2-2, with a tentative D call TRBD2 (5 bases). The CDR3 runs 15 residues. The V end was cut by 2 bases, the J end by 0 bases, with 7 bases between. Germline assignment: CDR1 SGHVS and CDR2 FQNEAQ. This chain's CDR3 is CASSLLASNTGELFF. Here the CDR3 DNA reads TGTGCCAGCAGCTTACTAGCTTCGAACACCGGGGAGCTGTTTTTT.

By its share, this clone is medium-sized (0.01 to 0.1%). This chain uses TRBV27 with TRBJ1-1, with D unclear. In germline, CDR1 is MNHEY, CDR2 SMNVEV (reference sequence). The CDR3 is 15 residues long. Trimming removed 6 bases at V and 0 bases at J, with 14 bases between. Written as DNA, the CDR3 is TGTGCCAGCAGGCCCCTGTTGGGTTTGAACACTGAAGCTTTCTTT. Its protein product is CASRPLLGLNTEAFF.

This clone appeared many times. The V gene is TRBV7-8, the J gene TRBJ1-1; D gene ambiguous. The CDR3 runs to 13 residues. V gave up 5 bases and J gave up 4 bases, with 11 bases separating them. Germline V gene lookup returns CDR1 SGHVS and CDR2 FQNEAQ. DNA for the CDR3: TGTGCCAGCAGCCAAATGACCGGCACTGAAGCTTTCTTT. Residues: CASSQMTGTEAFF.

V is TRBV6-1 and J is TRBJ2-7; possibly TRBD1 for D (6 bases). CDR3 length: 14 residues. From germline, CDR1 is MNHNS and CDR2 SASEGT. Trimming pared 5 bases from V and 7 bases from J, leaving 18 bases between. The CDR3 DNA reads TGTGCCAGCAGTTCGCCACAGGGCGCCAATGAGCAGTACTTC. Residues: CASSSPQGANEQYF.

This chain joins TRBV24-1 and TRBJ2-7; D uncertain. This CDR3 has 12 residues. Trimming shortened V by 5 bases and J by 1 base, and 5 bases separated the two germline ends. Germline V lookup: CDR1 KGHDR, CDR2 SFDVKD. The chain's CDR3 is CATSAGSYEQYF. The CDR3 nucleotides are TGTGCCACCAGTGCAGGTTCCTACGAGCAGTACTTC.

The sample holds a few counts of this clone. Other DNA sequences in this specimen translate into the identical CDR3. The chain uses TRBV9 and TRBJ2-5; 10 bases match TRBD2. CDR1 and CDR2 (germline): SGDLS, YYNGEE. Trimming at V came to 0 bases and at J to 5 bases, leaving 10 bases not matched to a gene. The CDR3 has 17 amino acids. CDR3 in DNA: TGTGCCAGCAGCGTAGGGAGCGGGAGGGCCGGGGAGGAGACCCAGTACTTC. Encoded protein: CASSVGSGRAGEETQYF.

The chain links TRBV28 to TRBJ2-2; TRBD1 aligns across 7 bases. Per germline, CDR1 MDHEN and CDR2 SYDVKM. V lost 2 bases to trimming and J lost 2 bases; unmatched junction nucleotides: 2. This CDR3 region has 15 residues. CDR3: CASSLTGVNTGELFF. CDR3 in DNA: TGTGCCAGCAGTTTAACAGGGGTCAACACCGGGGAGCTGTTTTTT.

The chain employs TRBV11-2 and TRBJ1-6; the match to TRBD1 covers 7 bases. Per germline, CDR1 SGHAT and CDR2 FQNNGV. The CDR3 sequence is 16 residues long. V shed 3 bases and J 8 bases; nucleotides not matched to a gene: 10. The DNA for the CDR3 is TGTGCCAGCAGCTTTCTACAGGGGCGTATGGATTCACCCCTCCACTTT. Translation gives CASSFLQGRMDSPLHF.

This clone was seen a single time. This chain joins TRBV30 and TRBJ2-7; TRBD1 is a possible D gene (5 bases). Per germline, CDR1 GTSNPN and CDR2 SVGIG (reference sequence). Trimming cost V 0 bases and J 7 bases, with 10 bases left between them. The CDR3 is 12 amino acids. The CDR3 DNA follows: TGTGCCTGGAGTGTACATAGGGGTGAGCAGTACTTC. Translation: CAWSVHRGEQYF.

The chain uses TRBV30 and TRBJ2-7, with D unresolved. Germline CDR1 and CDR2: GTSNPN and SVGIG (reference sequence). CDR3 length: 14 residues. The V and J ends lost 1 base and 4 bases respectively, with 14 bases between them. The CDR3 loop reads CAWSEDGPLYEQYF. The DNA for the CDR3 is TGTGCCTGGAGTGAGGATGGTCCCTTGTACGAGCAGTACTTC.